This T cell receptor (beta chain) was identified during a study of blood T cells in healthy people across ages (dated by TCRdb to between 2014 and 2017). Looking at the study overall: In model experiments, template switching captured about one uniquely barcoded TCR beta cDNA molecule for every two T cells. To track age-related changes in TCR beta repertoire diversity, the study relied on deep sequencing normalized with unique cDNA molecular identifiers. Donors were grouped into four age groups: young (average about 15 years), middle-aged (around 39), aged (approximately 58) and long-lived (approximately 81). Donors of different ages were randomly distributed across sequencing lanes to avoid experimental bias. For two donors (one aged 18 to 30 and one aged 80 or older), the study analyzed two additional independent replicas of 1 million unique cDNA reads from the same blood draw.

Donors were a few dozen systemically healthy Caucasian individuals from Russia aged 6 to 90 years. Approximately 9.3 milliliters of peripheral blood were collected from each donor into EDTA-treated Vacutainer tubes. Ficoll-Paque density-gradient centrifugation was used to isolate PBMCs, with at least 7 million per sample. Trizol reagent was used to extract total RNA from PBMCs, with at least 5.5 micrograms per sample. For every donor, an aliquot of PBMCs went through flow cytometry to measure the percentages of naive CD45RAhigh/CD27high T cells. The protocol used for the library was 5' RACE. A second PCR of roughly 6 to 11 cycles was run with a J-beta primer mix and a sample-barcoded 5' primer. A template-switch 5' adaptor carrying 12 random nucleotides introduced a unique molecular identifier onto each TCR beta cDNA molecule. Each sample yielded at least 3 million CDR3-containing paired-end reads. First-strand cDNA synthesis was performed from all RNA using the Mint cDNA synthesis kit, with priming by a TRBC-specific oligonucleotide. After uracil-DNA glycosylase treatment, a first 18-cycle PCR used universal primers M1SS and BC2_uni_R on all cDNA. The study's processing was this. Each sample was normalized by randomly selecting 1 million high-quality reads, each carrying a distinct molecular identifier. Reads sharing molecular identifiers were discarded rather than binned into consensus sequences. MiTCR, run with a Q25 quality threshold and the strictest error-elimination algorithm, handled CDR3 identification, clonotype clustering and error correction. A nonparametric unseen species model using Euler transformation provided a lower-bound estimate of total TCR beta diversity. Starting from the raw public reads, TCRdb applied fastp trimming at Q25, assembled clones with MiXCR and retained in-frame beta chains. Identical CDR3 protein sequences are pooled into one entry, listed with their most common genes and DNA. TCRdb's processing, not the authors' own work, is the source of the V and J calls. The sample table shows 1.5 million to 2 million distinct CDR3 sequences, and about 39% are seen once. The ten largest clones take up under 30% of the sample.

The CDR3 goes from the cysteine to the phenylalanine over 14 residues. Only the CDR3 part of the read is kept: 42 bases, read in frame from the first base. Based on the germline V gene, the CDR1 and CDR2 sequences are MNHEY and SVGAGI. A distance of 13 bases separates the germline ends of V and J, which lose 0 bases and 8 bases respectively. With respect to this clonotype: What this receptor recognizes is not known. No base quality values were provided; no much bigger clone lies one nucleotide off.

Overall study results and their limits: There was a strong correlation between observed TCR beta diversity and the percentage of naive T cells measured by flow cytometry. Compared with the aged group, more naive CD4+ T cells, fewer expanded clones and increased TCR diversity were shown by the long-lived group, suggesting age selection. Total diversity estimates from one million sequenced T cells were considered lower bounds and underestimates. Observed TCR beta diversity per million T cells fell roughly linearly with age, and a significant reduction was already apparent by age around 40. Because donor CMV infection status was unknown, age-related changes in expanded clonotypes were potentially confounded. Because profiling used bulk unsorted PBMCs, naive and antigen-experienced compartments could not be compared conclusively.

Recombination linked TRBV6-5 to TRBJ1-2, with the D gene too uncertain to name. The sequence came from a human donor in good health. The source material was blood. Here is the DNA: TGTGCCAGCAGTTACTCGATGGGCTTTCAAGGCTACACCTTC. The resulting protein is CASSYSMGFQGYTF.